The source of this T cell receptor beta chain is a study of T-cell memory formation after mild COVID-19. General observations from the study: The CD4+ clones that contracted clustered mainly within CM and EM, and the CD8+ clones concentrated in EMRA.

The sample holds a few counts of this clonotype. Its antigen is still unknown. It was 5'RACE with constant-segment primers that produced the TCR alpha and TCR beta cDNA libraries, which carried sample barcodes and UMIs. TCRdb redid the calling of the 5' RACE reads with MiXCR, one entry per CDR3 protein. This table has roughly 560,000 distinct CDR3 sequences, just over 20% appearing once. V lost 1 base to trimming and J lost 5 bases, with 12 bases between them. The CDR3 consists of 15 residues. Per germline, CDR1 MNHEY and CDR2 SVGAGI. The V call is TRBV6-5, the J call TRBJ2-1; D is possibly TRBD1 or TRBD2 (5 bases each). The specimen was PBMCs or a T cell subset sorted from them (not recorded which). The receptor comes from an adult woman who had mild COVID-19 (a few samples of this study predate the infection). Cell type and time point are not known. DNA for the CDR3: TGTGCCAGCAGTTACTGGAACGGGGCCCACAATGAGCAGTTCTTC. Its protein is CASSYWNGAHNEQFF.